This T cell receptor beta chain is from a study of a mutant IDH1 vaccine in newly diagnosed glioma. Study details: Vaccination followed radiotherapy alone by 4-6 weeks, or accompanied temozolomide cycles. The treated group averaged approximately 42 years old and was around 62% male, about 38% female. V12 took place at week 35, and V13 at week 47.

Concerning this clone itself: The antigen is not known.

V was cut by 0 bases and J by 0 bases, with 20 bases left in between. The CDR3 is 19 residues long. Germline V gives CDR1 SGHDN, CDR2 FVKESK. Described time point: week 47, end of study. Doses consisted of 300 ug of mutant IDH1 20-mer peptide each, paired with topical imiquimod. The assay was immunoSEQ multiplex PCR, and TCRdb's table has in-frame clones only and misses some. The profile covers around 26,000 clones, with about 80% appearing a single time and under 4% taken by the ten largest. The clonotype comes from a man aged 35 to 55 with glioma. Some clones in this sample may be carry-over from other donors' samples. The gene calls are TRBV14 and TRBJ1-1, with D unclear. This material consisted of PBMCs, taken from a glioma patient whose treatment included an IDH1 peptide vaccine. The CDR3 DNA reads as TGTGCCAGCAGCCAAGAGATGTTGGCAGGTGAAACCATGAACACTGAAGCTTTCTTT. It encodes CASSQEMLAGETMNTEAFF.